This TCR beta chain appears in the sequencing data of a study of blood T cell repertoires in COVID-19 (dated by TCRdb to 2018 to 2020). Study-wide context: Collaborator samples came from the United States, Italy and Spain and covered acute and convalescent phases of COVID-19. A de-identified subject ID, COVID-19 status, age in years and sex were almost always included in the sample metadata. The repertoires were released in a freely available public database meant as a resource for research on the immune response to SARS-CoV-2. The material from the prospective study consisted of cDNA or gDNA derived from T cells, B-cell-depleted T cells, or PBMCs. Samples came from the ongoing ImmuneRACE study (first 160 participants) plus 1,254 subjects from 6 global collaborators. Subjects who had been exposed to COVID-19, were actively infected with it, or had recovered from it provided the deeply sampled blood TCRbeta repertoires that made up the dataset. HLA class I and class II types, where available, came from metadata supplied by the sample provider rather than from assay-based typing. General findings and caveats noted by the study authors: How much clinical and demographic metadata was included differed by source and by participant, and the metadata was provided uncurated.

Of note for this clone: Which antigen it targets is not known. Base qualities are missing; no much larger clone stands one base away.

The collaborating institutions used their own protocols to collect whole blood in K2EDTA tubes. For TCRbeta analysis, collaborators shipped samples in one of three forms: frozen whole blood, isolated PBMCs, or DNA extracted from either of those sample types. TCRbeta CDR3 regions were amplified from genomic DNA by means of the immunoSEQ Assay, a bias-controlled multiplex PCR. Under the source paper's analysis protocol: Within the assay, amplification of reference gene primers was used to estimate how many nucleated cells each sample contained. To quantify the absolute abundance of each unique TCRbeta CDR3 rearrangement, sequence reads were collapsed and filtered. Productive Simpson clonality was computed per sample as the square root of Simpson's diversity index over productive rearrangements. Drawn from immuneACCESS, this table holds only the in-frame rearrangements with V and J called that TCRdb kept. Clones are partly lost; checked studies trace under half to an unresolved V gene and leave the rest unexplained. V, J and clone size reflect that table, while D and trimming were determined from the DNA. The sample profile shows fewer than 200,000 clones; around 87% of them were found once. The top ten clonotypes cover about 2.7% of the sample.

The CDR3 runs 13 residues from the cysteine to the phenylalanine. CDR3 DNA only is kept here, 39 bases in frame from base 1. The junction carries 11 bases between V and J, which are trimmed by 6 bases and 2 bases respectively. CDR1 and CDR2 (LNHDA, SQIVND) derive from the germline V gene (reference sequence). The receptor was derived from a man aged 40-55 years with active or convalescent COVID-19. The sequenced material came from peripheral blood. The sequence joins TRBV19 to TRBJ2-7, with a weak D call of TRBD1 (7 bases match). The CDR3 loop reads CASSQGGPYEQYF. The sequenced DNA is TGTGCCAGTAGCCAGGGGGGCCCCTACGAGCAGTACTTC.